This entry concerns a single T cell receptor (beta chain). Symptom resolution, clearance, or two negative PCRs marked donors in Cohort 3 as recovered. The method was immunoSEQ multiplex PCR; TCRdb's version includes in-frame clones alone and lacks a portion of them. Found here are fewer than 600,000 clones, 85% to 90% of them singletons; the top ten hold less than 2%. These data are taken from a study of blood T cell repertoires in COVID-19. Study-level information: Nucleic acid was either cDNA or gDNA, and it came from T cells, B-cell-depleted T cells, or PBMCs.

The material sequenced was PBMCs or T cells enriched from blood (not recorded which). The sequence came from a woman aged 35 to 49 who had recovered from COVID-19.

The CDR3 protein is CASSFNGRTSGRVGTDTQYF. CDR3 nucleotides: TGTGCCAGCAGCTTTAATGGTCGGACTAGCGGGAGAGTCGGCACAGATACGCAGTATTTT. The chain has TRBV11-3 and TRBJ2-3; the match to TRBD2 covers 13 bases. There are 20 residues in the CDR3. J lost 1 base, V lost 3 bases, and 13 bases had no gene match. Germline CDR1 and CDR2: SGHNT and YENEEA. The full variable domain, its missing parts supplied by reference TRBV11-3 and TRBJ2-3, is EAGVVQSPRYKIIEKKQPVAFWCNPISGHNTLYWYLQNLGQGPELLIRYENEEAVDDSQLPKDRFSAERLKGVDSTLKIQPAELGDSAVYLCASSFNGRTSGRVGTDTQYFGPGTRLTVL.